This TCR beta chain originates from a study of CD8+ T cells in alopecia areata. Study-wide context: A regimen of oral tofacitinib, 5 to 10 mg twice daily, was given to treated patients. Treatment with tofacitinib (6 to 18 months) was followed by 6 months off drug.

Isolation of CD4+ and CD8+ T cells from PBMCs was achieved by sorting. Extracted from the samples, RNA was reverse transcribed into cDNA to serve as the sequencing template. TCRdb's table, derived via immunoSEQ multiplex PCR, lists solely in-frame clones and lacks some. Among around 98,000 clones listed, 40% to 45% were seen once. This clone was counted a single time. No antigen is known for it. V lost 7 bases, J lost 7 bases, and 5 bases stayed unmatched. Per germline, CDR1 MNHNS and CDR2 SASEGT. The CDR3 runs to 13 residues. Points from the study as a whole: Mouse data revealed clearer TCR sharing than patient data did, a gap possibly tied to HLA.

The clonotype comes from a human donor with alopecia areata. Sequencing was carried out using CD4+ T cells sorted from blood. The chain uses TRBV6-1 and TRBJ2-1; the match to TRBD2 covers 9 bases. CDR3 coding DNA: TGTGCCAGCACTCGGCGGGGGGGTAATGAGCAGTTCTTC. This codes for CASTRRGGNEQFF.